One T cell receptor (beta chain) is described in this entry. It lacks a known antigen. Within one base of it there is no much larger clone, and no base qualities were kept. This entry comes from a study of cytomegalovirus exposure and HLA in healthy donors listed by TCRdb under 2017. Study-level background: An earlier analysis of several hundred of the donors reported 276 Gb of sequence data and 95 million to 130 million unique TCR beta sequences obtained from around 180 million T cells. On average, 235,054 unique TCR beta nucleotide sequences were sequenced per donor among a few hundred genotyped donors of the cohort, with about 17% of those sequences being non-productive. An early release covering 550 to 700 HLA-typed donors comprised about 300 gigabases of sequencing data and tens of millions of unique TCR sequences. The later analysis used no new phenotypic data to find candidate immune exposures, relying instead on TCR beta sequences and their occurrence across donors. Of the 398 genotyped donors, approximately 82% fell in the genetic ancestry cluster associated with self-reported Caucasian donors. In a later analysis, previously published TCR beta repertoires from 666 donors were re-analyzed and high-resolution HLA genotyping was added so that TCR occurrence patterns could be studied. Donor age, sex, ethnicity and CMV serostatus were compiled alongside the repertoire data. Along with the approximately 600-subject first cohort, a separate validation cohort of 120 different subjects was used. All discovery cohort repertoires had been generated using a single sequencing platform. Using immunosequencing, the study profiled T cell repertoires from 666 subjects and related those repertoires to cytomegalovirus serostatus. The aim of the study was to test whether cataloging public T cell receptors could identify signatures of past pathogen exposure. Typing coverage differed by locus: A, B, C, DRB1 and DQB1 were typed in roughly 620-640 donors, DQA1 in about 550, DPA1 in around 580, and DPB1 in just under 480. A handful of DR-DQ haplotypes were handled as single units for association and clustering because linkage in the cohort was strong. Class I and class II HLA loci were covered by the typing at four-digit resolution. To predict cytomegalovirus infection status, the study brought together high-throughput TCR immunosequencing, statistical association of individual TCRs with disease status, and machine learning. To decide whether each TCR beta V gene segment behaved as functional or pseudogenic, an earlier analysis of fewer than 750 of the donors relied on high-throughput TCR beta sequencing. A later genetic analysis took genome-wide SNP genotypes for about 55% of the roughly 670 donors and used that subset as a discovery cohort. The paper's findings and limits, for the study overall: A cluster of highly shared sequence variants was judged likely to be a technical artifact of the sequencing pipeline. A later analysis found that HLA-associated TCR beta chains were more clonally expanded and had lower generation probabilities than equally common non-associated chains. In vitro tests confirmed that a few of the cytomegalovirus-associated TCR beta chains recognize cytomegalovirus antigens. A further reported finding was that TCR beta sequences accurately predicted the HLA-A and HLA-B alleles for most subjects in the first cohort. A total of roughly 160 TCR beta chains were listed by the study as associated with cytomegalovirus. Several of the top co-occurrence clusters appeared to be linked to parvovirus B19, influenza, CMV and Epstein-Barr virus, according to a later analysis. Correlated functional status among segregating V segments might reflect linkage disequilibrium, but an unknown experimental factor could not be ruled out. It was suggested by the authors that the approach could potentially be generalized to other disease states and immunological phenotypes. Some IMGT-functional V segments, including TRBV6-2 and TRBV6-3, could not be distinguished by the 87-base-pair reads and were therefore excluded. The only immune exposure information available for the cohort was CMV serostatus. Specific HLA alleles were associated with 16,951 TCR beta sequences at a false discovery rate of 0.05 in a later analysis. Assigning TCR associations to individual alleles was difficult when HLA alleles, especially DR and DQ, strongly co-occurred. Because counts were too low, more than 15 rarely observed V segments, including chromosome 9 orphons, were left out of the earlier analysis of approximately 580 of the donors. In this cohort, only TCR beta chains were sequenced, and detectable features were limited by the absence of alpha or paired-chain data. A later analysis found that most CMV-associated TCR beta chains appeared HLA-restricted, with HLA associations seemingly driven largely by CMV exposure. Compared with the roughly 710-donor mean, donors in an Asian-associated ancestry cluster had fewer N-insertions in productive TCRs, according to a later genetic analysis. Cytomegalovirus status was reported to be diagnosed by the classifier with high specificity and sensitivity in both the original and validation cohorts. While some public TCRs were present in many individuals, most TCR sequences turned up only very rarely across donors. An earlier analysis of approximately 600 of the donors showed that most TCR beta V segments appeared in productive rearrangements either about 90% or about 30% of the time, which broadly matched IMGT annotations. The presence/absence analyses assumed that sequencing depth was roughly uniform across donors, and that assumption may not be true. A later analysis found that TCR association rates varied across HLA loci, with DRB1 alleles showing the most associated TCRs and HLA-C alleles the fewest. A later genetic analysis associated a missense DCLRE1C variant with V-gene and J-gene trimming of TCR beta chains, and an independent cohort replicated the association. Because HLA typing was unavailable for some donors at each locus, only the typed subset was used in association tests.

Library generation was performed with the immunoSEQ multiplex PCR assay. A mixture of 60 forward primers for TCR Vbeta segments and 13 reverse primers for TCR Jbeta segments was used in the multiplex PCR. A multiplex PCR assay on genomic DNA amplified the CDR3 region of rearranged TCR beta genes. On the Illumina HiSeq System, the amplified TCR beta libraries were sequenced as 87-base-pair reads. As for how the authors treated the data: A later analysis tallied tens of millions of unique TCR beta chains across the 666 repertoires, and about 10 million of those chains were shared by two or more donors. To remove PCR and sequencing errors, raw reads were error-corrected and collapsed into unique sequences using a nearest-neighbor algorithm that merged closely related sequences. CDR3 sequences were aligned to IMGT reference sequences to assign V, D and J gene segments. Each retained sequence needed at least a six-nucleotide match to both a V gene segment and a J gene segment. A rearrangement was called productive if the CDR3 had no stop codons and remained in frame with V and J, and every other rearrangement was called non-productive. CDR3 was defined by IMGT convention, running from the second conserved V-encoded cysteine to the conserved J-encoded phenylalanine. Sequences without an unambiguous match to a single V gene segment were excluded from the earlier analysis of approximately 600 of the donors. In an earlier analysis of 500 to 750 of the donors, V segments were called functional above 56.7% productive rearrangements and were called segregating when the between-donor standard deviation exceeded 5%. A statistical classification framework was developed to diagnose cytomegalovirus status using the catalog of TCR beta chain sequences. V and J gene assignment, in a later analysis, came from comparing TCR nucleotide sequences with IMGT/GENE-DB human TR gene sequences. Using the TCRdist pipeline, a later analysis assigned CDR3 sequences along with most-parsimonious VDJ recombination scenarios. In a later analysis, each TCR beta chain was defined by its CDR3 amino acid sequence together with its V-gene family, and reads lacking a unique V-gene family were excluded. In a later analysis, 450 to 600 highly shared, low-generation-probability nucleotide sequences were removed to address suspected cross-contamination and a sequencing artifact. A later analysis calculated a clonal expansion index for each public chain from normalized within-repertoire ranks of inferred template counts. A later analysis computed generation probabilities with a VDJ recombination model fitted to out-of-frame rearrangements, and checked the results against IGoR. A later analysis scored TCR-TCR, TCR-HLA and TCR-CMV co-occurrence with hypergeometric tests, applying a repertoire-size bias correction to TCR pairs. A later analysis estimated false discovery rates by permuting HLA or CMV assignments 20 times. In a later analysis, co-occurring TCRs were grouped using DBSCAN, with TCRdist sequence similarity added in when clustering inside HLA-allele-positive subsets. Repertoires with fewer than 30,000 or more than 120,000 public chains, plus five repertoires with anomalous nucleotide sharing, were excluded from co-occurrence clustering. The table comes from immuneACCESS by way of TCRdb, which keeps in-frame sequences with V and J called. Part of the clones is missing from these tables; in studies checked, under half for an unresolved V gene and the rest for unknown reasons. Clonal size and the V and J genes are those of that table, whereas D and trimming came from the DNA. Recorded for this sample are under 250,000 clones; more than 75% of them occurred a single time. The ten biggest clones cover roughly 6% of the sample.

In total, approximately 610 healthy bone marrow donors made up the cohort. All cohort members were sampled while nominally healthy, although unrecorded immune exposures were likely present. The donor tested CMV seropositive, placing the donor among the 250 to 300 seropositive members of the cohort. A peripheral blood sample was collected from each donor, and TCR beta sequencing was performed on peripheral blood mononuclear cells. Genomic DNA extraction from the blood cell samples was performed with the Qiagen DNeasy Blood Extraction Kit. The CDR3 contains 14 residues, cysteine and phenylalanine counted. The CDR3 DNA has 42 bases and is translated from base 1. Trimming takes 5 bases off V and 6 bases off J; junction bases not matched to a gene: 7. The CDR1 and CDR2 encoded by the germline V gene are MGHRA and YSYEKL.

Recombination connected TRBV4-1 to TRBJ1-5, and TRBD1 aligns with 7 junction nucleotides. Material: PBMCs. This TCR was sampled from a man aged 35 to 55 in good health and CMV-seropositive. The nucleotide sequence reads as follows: TGCGCCAGCAGCGGCGACAGGGCGGGTCAGCCCCAGCATTTT. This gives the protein CASSGDRAGQPQHF.